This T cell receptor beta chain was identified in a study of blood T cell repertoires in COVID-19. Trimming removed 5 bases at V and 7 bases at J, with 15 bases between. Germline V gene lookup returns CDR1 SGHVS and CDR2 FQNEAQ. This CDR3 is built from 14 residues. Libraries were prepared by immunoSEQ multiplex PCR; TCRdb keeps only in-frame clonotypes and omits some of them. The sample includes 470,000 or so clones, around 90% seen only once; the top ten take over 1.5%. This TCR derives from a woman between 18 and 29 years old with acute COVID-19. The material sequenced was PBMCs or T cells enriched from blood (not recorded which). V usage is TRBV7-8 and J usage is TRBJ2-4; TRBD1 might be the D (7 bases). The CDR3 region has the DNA TGTGCCAGCAGCCCCAAGTCAGGGGGGAACATTCAGTACTTC. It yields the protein CASSPKSGGNIQYF. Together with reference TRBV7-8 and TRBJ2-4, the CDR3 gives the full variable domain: GAGVSQSPRYKVAKRGQDVALRCDPISGHVSLFWYQQALGQGPEFLTYFQNEAQLDKSGLPSDRFFAERPEGSVSTLKIQRTQQEDSAVYLCASSPKSGGNIQYFGAGTRLSVL.